This record covers a single T cell receptor (beta chain). This sample is part of a study of blood T cell repertoires in COVID-19. Study as a whole: COVID-19 samples from acute and convalescent phases originated in the United States, Italy and Spain. Sources were T cells, B-cell-depleted T cells, or PBMCs; the material itself was cDNA or gDNA.

Original data processing: How many nucleated cells were present was estimated from reference gene primer amplification. Profiling relied on immunoSEQ multiplex PCR, and the TCRdb table lists in-frame clones only, not all of them. V and J calls and clone size come straight from that table; D and trimming were deduced from the DNA. The table lists around 30,000 clones, 85% of them singletons. Trimming took 7 bases from V and 5 from J, leaving 17 bases between them. Germline values: CDR1 MRHNA, CDR2 SNTAGT. This CDR3 region has 14 residues. V is TRBV6-4 and J is TRBJ1-2; D might be TRBD1 (5 bases). This receptor was identified in a woman aged 55 to 70 with active COVID-19. Sequences were obtained from peripheral blood. The CDR3 coding sequence is TGTGCCAGCATTAGTAGTCAGGGATGGTATGGCTACACCTTC. This sequence encodes CASISSQGWYGYTF.